This record looks at one T cell receptor beta chain sequence and its context. RNA transcripts were the template for amplifying TCR beta CDR3 regions. A first-round RT-PCR of the TCR CDR3 used the HTBI primer set. TCRdb reprocessed the multiplex PCR reads via MiXCR and lists one record per CDR3 protein. Altogether approximately 380,000 distinct CDR3 sequences are present, over 12% being singletons, with the ten largest covering under 30%. Ophthalmopathy cases met thresholds of Clinical Activity Score at least 3, NOSPECS grade at least 4 and duration under 3 months. This entry comes from a study of T cells in Graves' hyperthyroidism and ophthalmopathy. The source is a man aged 50 to 59 with Graves' ophthalmopathy. The sequenced sample was blood.

The CDR3 region is CASTTRGSSGANVLTF. The CDR3 DNA sequence: TGTGCCAGCACGACCCGTGGGAGCTCTGGGGCCAACGTCCTGACTTTC. The chain carries TRBV12-3 or TRBV12-4 and TRBJ2-6, with D possibly TRBD2 on 5 matching bases. V shed 7 bases and J shed 0 bases, with 13 bases lying between them. CDR3 size: 16 residues.